The rows below give T cell receptor beta chains drawn from one sample of a study of blood T cell repertoires in COVID-19. Using immunoSEQ multiplex PCR, the repertoire was profiled, and TCRdb retains in-frame clones only, with some absent. The sample has about 300,000 clones; roughly 86% are singletons. Sequences were obtained from peripheral blood. These receptors all stem from a young woman with COVID-19, enrolled during active disease. Both conserved end residues are part of each CDR3. The D gene is left open where the match is weak. Clone size is not always given. Where it is, it says once, few, many or a class for expanded clones.

TRBJ1-6	.	TRBV2	few	CASERRAGGNSPLHF	TGTGCCAGCGAACGTAGGGCAGGAGGAAATTCACCCCTCCACTTT
TRBJ1-2	TRBD1	TRBV12-3/TRBV12-4	once	CASRRDRGQGYTF	TGTGCCAGCAGACGCGACAGGGGGCAAGGCTACACCTTC
TRBJ1-2	TRBD1	TRBV2	.	CASRFTGGYGYTF	TGTGCCAGCAGATTTACAGGGGGCTATGGCTACACCTTC
TRBJ2-7	TRBD2	TRBV13	.	CASSPGGGRNEQYF	TGTGCCAGCAGCCCCGGGGGGGGGCGGAACGAGCAGTACTTC
TRBJ2-7	TRBD2	TRBV4-2	.	CASSQGLGGGNRAYEQYF	TGTGCCAGCAGCCAAGGTCTAGGCGGGGGAAACCGGGCCTACGAGCAGTACTTC
TRBJ2-5	.	TRBV12-5	.	CASGLVWANQETQYF	TGTGCTAGTGGTTTGGTCTGGGCCAACCAAGAGACCCAGTACTTC
TRBJ1-5	TRBD1	TRBV28	.	CASSSGQGKVQPQHF	TGTGCCAGCAGTTCGGGACAGGGGAAAGTTCAGCCCCAGCATTTT
TRBJ2-1	TRBD2	TRBV2	once	CASIEERGGPNEQFF	TGTGCCAGCATCGAGGAACGGGGGGGCCCGAATGAGCAGTTCTTC
TRBJ2-5	.	TRBV7-8	.	CASSPRTTQETQYF	TGTGCCAGCAGCCCACGGACTACCCAAGAGACCCAGTACTTC
TRBJ2-2	TRBD2	TRBV7-3	.	CASSPARGGGTGELFF	TGTGCCAGCAGCCCCGCGCGCGGGGGGGGAACCGGGGAGCTGTTTTTT
TRBJ1-1	.	TRBV21-1	.	CASSQGVGQGDGNTEAFF	TGTGCCAGCAGCCAAGGAGTGGGACAGGGGGACGGGAACACTGAAGCTTTCTTT
TRBJ2-5	.	TRBV11-3	once	CASGPGGFQETQYF	TGTGCCAGCGGACCTGGGGGCTTCCAAGAGACCCAGTACTTC
TRBJ1-2	TRBD1	TRBV12-3/TRBV12-4	.	CASRTTGYYGYTF	TGTGCCAGCAGAACGACAGGGTACTATGGCTACACCTTC
TRBJ2-3	.	TRBV5-1	.	CASSLRGLDTDTQYF	TGCGCCAGCAGCTTGAGGGGTCTTGACACAGATACGCAGTATTTT
TRBJ2-3	.	TRBV27	.	CASSLEWGGLDTQYF	TGTGCCAGCAGTCTCGAATGGGGGGGCTTAGATACGCAGTATTTT
TRBJ1-6	.	TRBV4-1	once	CASSLADSSYNSPLHF	TGCGCCAGCAGCCTAGCTGATAGCTCCTATAATTCACCCCTCCACTTT
TRBJ2-5	.	TRBV6-5	.	CASRGRKETQYF	TGTGCCAGCAGGGGGCGAAAAGAGACCCAGTACTTC
TRBJ2-2	.	TRBV9	once	CASSPSAGELFF	TGTGCCAGCAGCCCCTCGGCCGGGGAGCTGTTTTTT
TRBJ1-2	.	TRBV3-1/TRBV3-2	.	CASSPYTEPYGYTF	TGTGCCAGCAGCCCCTACACAGAACCCTATGGCTACACCTTC
TRBJ1-1	.	TRBV7-9	.	CASSLSRKDIEAFF	TGTGCCAGCAGCTTAAGTCGGAAAGACATTGAAGCTTTCTTT
TRBJ1-4	TRBD1	TRBV2	once	CASRETGNVEKLFF	TGTGCCAGCAGGGAGACAGGGAACGTTGAAAAACTGTTTTTT
TRBJ1-1	.	TRBV9	few	CASSLLGGDTEAFF	TGTGCCAGCAGCCTACTCGGCGGGGATACTGAAGCTTTCTTT
TRBJ1-1	.	TRBV19	.	CASSNNRVSEAFF	TGTGCCAGTAGTAATAACAGGGTTTCTGAAGCTTTCTTT
TRBJ1-5	.	TRBV18	once	CASSLESSNQPQHF	TGTGCCAGCTCACTTGAGAGTAGCAATCAGCCCCAGCATTTT
TRBJ1-1	.	TRBV3-1/TRBV3-2	.	CASSQDRVTEAFF	TGTGCCAGCAGCCAAGACAGGGTGACTGAAGCTTTCTTT
TRBJ2-3	TRBD1	TRBV14	.	CASSQLTGATDTQYF	TGTGCCAGCAGCCAATTAACAGGGGCTACAGATACGCAGTATTTT
TRBJ1-1	.	TRBV10-2	.	CASRSGGLNTEAFF	TGCGCCAGTCGCAGCGGGGGCTTGAACACTGAAGCTTTCTTT
TRBJ2-5	TRBD2	TRBV7-3	once	CASSLTSGKETQYF	TGTGCCAGCAGCTTAACTAGCGGGAAAGAGACCCAGTACTTC
TRBJ1-1	.	TRBV11-1	.	CASSLSRGPAAFF	TGTGCCAGCAGCTTATCTAGGGGTCCGGCAGCTTTCTTT
TRBJ1-1	TRBD1	TRBV30	.	CAWSAGGFTEAFF	TGTGCCTGGAGCGCAGGGGGTTTCACTGAAGCTTTCTTT